Given below is one T cell receptor beta chain in context. Its antigen remains unknown. This sample is drawn from a study of PD-1 blockade in classical Hodgkin lymphoma. Notes on the study in general: Relapsed/refractory patients reportedly had lower baseline diversity than newly diagnosed patients.

Time point of the sample: cycle 4 day 1 (C4D1), after 5 to 7 weeks of nivolumab. All patients relapsed after autologous stem cell transplantation, and brentuximab vedotin exposure varied. Assay used: immunoSEQ multiplex PCR; TCRdb lists only in-frame clones, some missing. The sample shows almost 95,000 clones, around 80% of them seen only once. The CDR3 length is 20 residues. Germline CDR1 reads MNHEY; CDR2 reads SMNVEV (reference sequence). V was trimmed by 7 bases and J by 0 bases, leaving 31 bases between them. The sequence was collected from a human donor with classical Hodgkin lymphoma. The chain combines TRBV27 with TRBJ2-7; D is tentatively TRBD1 or TRBD2 (8 bases each). This specimen was peripheral blood mononuclear cells (PBMCs), taken before the fourth cycle of nivolumab. CDR3 residues: CASTPRQGMGTSGSSYEQYF. Written as DNA, the CDR3 is TGTGCCAGCACCCCGCGACAGGGGATGGGAACTAGCGGAAGCTCCTACGAGCAGTACTTC.